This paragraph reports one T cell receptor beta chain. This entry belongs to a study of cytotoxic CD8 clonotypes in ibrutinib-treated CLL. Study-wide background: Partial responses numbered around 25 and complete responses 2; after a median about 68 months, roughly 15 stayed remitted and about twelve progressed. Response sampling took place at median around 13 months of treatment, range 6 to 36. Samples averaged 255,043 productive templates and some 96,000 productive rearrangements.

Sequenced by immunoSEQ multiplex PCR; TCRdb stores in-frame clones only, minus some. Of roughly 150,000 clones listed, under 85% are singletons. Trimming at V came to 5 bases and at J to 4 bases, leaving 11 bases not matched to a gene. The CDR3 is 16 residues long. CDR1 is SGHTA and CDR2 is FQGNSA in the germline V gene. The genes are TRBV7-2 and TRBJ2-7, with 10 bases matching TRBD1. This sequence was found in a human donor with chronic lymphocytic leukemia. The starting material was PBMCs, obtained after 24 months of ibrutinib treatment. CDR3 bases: TGTGCCAGCAGCCCCCAGGTGGGACAGGGGAATTACGAGCAGTACTTC. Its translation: CASSPQVGQGNYEQYF. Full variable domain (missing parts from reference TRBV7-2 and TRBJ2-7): GAGVSQSPSNKVTEKGKDVELRCDPISGHTALYWYRQSLGQGLEFLIYFQGNSAPDKSGLPSDRFSAERTGGSVSTLTIQRTQQEDSAVYLCASSPQVGQGNYEQYFGPGTRLTVT.